This TCR beta chain was retrieved from a study of T cells in Graves' hyperthyroidism and ophthalmopathy. Study results and caveats: Most clonotypes expanded in thyroid above 0.001 were likewise present in blood. Model predictions of ophthalmopathy came a median approximately 6.2 months before onset.

Graves' hyperthyroidism was deemed stable absent ophthalmopathy progression within 18 months. The CDR3 contains 15 residues. V was pared by 2 bases and J by 2 bases, with 13 bases between. CDR1 and CDR2 from the germline V gene are MNHEY and SMNVEV (reference sequence). There are many counts of this clonotype. The target antigen is unknown. RNA transcripts yielded amplified TCR beta CDR3 regions. The study used the HTBI primer set for a first-round RT-PCR of the TCR CDR3. Each CDR3 protein gets one entry after TCRdb re-called the multiplex PCR reads with MiXCR. The sample consists of hundreds of thousands of distinct CDR3 sequences, 15% to 20% of them appearing once.

The receptor was isolated from a woman younger than 45 with Graves' hyperthyroidism. The sequencing input was blood. This chain connects TRBV27 to TRBJ2-7; D possibly corresponds to TRBD1 (6 bases). CDR3 sequence reads: CASSLQGRGTYEQYF. Written as DNA, the CDR3 is TGTGCCAGCAGTTTACAGGGGAGAGGGACCTACGAGCAGTACTTC.